These 5 T cell receptor beta chains were all obtained from the same sample, sequenced in a study of sequential checkpoint blockade in melanoma. The treatment here: randomized to nivolumab then ipilimumab (arm A) or the reverse (arm B). Data came from immunoSEQ multiplex PCR; TCRdb stores just in-frame clones and leaves some out. The table shows roughly 8,400 clones, with roughly 75% occurring only once. The source material was CD8+ T cells sorted from blood (inferred from file names), sampled from a patient given nivolumab and ipilimumab in sequence. The receptors stem from a human donor with melanoma.

The rearrangement uses TRBV9 and TRBJ2-5, with 16 bases aligning to TRBD2. V was pared by 3 bases and J by 0 bases, with 8 bases of the junction left unmatched. The CDR3 sequence is 19 residues long. Germline V gene data show CDR1 as SGDLS and CDR2 as YYNGEE. CDR3 amino acids: CASSEPGLAGGTHQETQYF. CDR3 coding DNA: TGTGCCAGCAGCGAACCGGGACTAGCGGGGGGGACCCACCAAGAGACCCAGTACTTC.

This chain uses TRBV9 with TRBJ2-3; 8 nucleotides match TRBD2. The V and J ends lost 4 bases and 5 bases, in that order; junction bases with no gene match: 9. The CDR3 length is 15 residues. The V gene's germline CDR1 is SGDLS and CDR2 YYNGEE. The DNA of the CDR3 is TGTGCCAGCAGCCCGGGGGGGGGCGCACAAGATACGCAGTATTTT. As protein: CASSPGGGAQDTQYF. Combining the CDR3 with reference TRBV9 and TRBJ2-3 gives the whole variable domain DSGVTQTPKHLITATGQRVTLRCSPRSGDLSVYWYQQSLDQGLQFLIQYYNGEERAKGNILERFSAQQFPDLHSELNLSSLELGDSALYFCASSPGGGAQDTQYFGPGTRLTVL.

This rearrangement joins TRBV6-4 to TRBJ2-3; TRBD1 aligns across 10 bases. Germline V gene lookup returns CDR1 MRHNA and CDR2 SNTAGT. The CDR3 has 15 residues. J gave up 4 bases and V 4 bases, and 5 bases lay outside the gene matches. As DNA, the CDR3 is TGTGCCAGCAGTGTGACAGGGGGCGCATCAGATACGCAGTATTTT. It codes for CASSVTGGASDTQYF.

The rearrangement links TRBV7-2 to TRBJ1-1; D not certain. Germline V lookup: CDR1 SGHTA, CDR2 FQGNSA. The CDR3 has 13 residues. Trimming shortened V by 2 bases and J by 1 base, and 5 bases separated the two germline ends. CDR3 nucleotide sequence: TGTGCCAGCAGCTTAAACGGGAACACTGAAGCTTTCTTT. It translates to CASSLNGNTEAFF.

The chain uses TRBV6-5 and TRBJ2-5; tentatively, D is TRBD1 (5 bases). Germline V gene sequence: CDR1 MNHEY, CDR2 SVGAGI. V was pared by 2 bases and J by 4 bases, with 8 bases between. The CDR3 consists of 13 residues. CDR3 residues: CASSYGAGETQYF. The CDR3 DNA follows: TGTGCCAGCAGTTACGGGGCAGGAGAGACCCAGTACTTC.